One sample yielded the 4 T cell receptor beta chains listed below, sequenced in a study of blood T cell repertoires in COVID-19. The protocol was immunoSEQ multiplex PCR, while the TCRdb copy is restricted to in-frame clones and leaves out a portion. Of about 240,000 clones in the sample, approximately 80% were seen once. Sequenced material: peripheral blood. Receptors originate from a woman of 80 years or more with COVID-19, enrolled during active disease.

This chain links TRBV5-6 with TRBJ1-2; D unclear. Deletions cut 3 bases from V and 8 bases from J, with 8 bases between. The CDR3 sequence is 11 residues long. Germline V gives CDR1 SGHDT, CDR2 YYEEEE. The CDR3: CASSSFEGYTF. The CDR3 DNA follows: TGTGCCAGCAGCTCGTTCGAGGGCTACACCTTC. The whole variable domain, remainder taken from reference TRBV5-6 and TRBJ1-2, is DAGVTQSPTHLIKTRGQQVTLRCSPKSGHDTVSWYQQALGQGPQFIFQYYEEEERQRGNFPDRFSGHQFPNYSSELNVNALLLGDSALYLCASSSFEGYTFGSGTRLTVV.

The V gene is TRBV5-1, the J gene TRBJ1-2; D is unclear. Germline CDR1 SGHRS, CDR2 YFSETQ. This CDR3 is 14 amino acids long. Trimming removed 0 bases at V and 10 bases at J, with 16 bases between. The CDR3: CASSLEAGAAFYTF. The CDR3 DNA reads TGCGCCAGCAGCTTGGAGGCTGGAGCCGCTTTCTACACCTTC.

This clone was counted a few times. The genes are TRBV28 and TRBJ2-1; D ambiguous. Germline V gene sequence: CDR1 MDHEN, CDR2 SYDVKM. This CDR3 has 15 amino acids. Trimming shortened V by 3 bases and J by 2 bases, and 11 bases separated the two germline ends. The DNA of the CDR3 is TGTGCCAGCAGTTTTAGGAGCGCAGCCTACAATGAGCAGTTCTTC. Translating gives CASSFRSAAYNEQFF.

This clone is a singleton in its sample. The chain couples TRBV19 to TRBJ1-2; the D gene is possibly TRBD1 (5 bases). The CDR3 spans 13 residues. Trimming stripped 5 bases from V and 4 bases from J, with 11 bases between. In germline, CDR1 is LNHDA, CDR2 SQIVND (reference sequence). CDR3 DNA sequence: TGTGCCAGTAGTTTTCAGGGTAGCTATGGCTACACCTTC. This sequence encodes CASSFQGSYGYTF.